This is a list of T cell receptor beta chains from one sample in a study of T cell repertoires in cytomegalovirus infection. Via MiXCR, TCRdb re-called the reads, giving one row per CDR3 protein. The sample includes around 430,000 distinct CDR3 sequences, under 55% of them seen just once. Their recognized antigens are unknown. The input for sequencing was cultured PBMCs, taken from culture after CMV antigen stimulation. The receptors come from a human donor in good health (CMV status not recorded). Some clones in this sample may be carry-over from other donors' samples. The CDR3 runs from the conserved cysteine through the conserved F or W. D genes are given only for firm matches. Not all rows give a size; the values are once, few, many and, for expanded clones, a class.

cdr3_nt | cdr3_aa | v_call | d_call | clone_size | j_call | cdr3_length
TGTGCCAGCAGCCGAACCGGGACAGGGACTTTCTCTGGGGCCAACGTCCTGACTTTC | CASSRTGTGTFSGANVLTF | TRBV4-2 | TRBD1 | - | TRBJ2-6 | 19
TGTGCCAGCAGGTGGGGGGGCGGGGAGGGGACCCAGTACTTC | CASRWGGGEGTQYF | TRBV5-3 | - | - | TRBJ2-5 | 14
TGTGCCAGCAGCTTTACAGATTACAATGAGCAGTTCTTC | CASSFTDYNEQFF | TRBV7-2 | - | - | TRBJ2-1 | 13
TGTGCCAGCAGCGGGACAGGGGAAAAACTGTTTTTT | CASSGTGEKLFF | TRBV7-9 | TRBD1 | - | TRBJ1-4 | 12
TGTGCCAGCAGCTCTTACGGGACAGCCAAAAACATTCAGTACTTC | CASSSYGTAKNIQYF | TRBV12-3/TRBV12-4 | - | - | TRBJ2-4 | 15
TGTGCCAGCAGCTTAAGGTTCCTAACTAGCGGGCCCTCAAATGAGCAGTTCTTC | CASSLRFLTSGPSNEQFF | TRBV7-2 | TRBD2 | many | TRBJ2-1 | 18
TGTGCCAGCAGTCAACAGGTGAACACTGAAGCTTTCTTT | CASSQQVNTEAFF | TRBV6-5 | - | few | TRBJ1-1 | 13
TGTGCCAGCAGGAGAACAGGGCAGGGCTATGGCTACACCTTC | CASRRTGQGYGYTF | TRBV12-3/TRBV12-4 | - | - | TRBJ1-2 | 14
TGTGCCAGCAGTTTACAAGGACAGGGGGCAAAGACCCAGTACTTC | CASSLQGQGAKTQYF | TRBV6-2/TRBV6-3 | TRBD1 | - | TRBJ2-5 | 15
TGTGCCAGCAGCTTGGCCCGACTAGCCTGGGACGAGCAGTACTTC | CASSLARLAWDEQYF | TRBV7-2 | TRBD2 | - | TRBJ2-7 | 15
TGTGCCAGCAGCTTAGGATCCGGGGTCGGCTACGAGCAGTACTTC | CASSLGSGVGYEQYF | TRBV7-2 | - | - | TRBJ2-7 | 15
TGTGCCAGCAGCCCCACCCCCCCAACCAGGGGTGTCGGCTACACCTTC | CASSPTPPTRGVGYTF | TRBV5-6 | - | - | TRBJ1-2 | 16
TGCAGTGCTACAGCTATCGTCGGGGGGGGTCCTAGCGTACCCTCCTACGAGCAGTACTTC | CSATAIVGGGPSVPSYEQYF | TRBV20-1 | TRBD2 | few | TRBJ2-7 | 20
TGCGCCAGCAGCCCGACTATAGACAGGGGCCTGGATGAAAAACTGTTTTTT | CASSPTIDRGLDEKLFF | TRBV4-1 | TRBD1 | few | TRBJ1-4 | 17
TGTGCCAGCAGCCATACAGTGGAGGCCCAGTACTTC | CASSHTVEAQYF | TRBV4-2 | - | - | TRBJ2-5 | 12
TGTGCCAGCAGTTTGCCAGGGAGCTCCTACAATGAGCAGTTCTTC | CASSLPGSSYNEQFF | TRBV27 | - | - | TRBJ2-1 | 15
TGTGCCAGCAGCACCAGTATAGCGGGAGGGGACATTCAGTACTTC | CASSTSIAGGDIQYF | TRBV6-5 | TRBD2 | - | TRBJ2-4 | 15
TGTGCCAGCAGCAGACGGCGACGGGACAGCCTCAATCAGCCCCAGCATTTT | CASSRRRRDSLNQPQHF | TRBV28 | TRBD1 | few | TRBJ1-5 | 17
TGTGCCAGCAGTTGGGGACTAGCTTACACAGATACGCAGTATTTT | CASSWGLAYTDTQYF | TRBV6-4 | TRBD2 | - | TRBJ2-3 | 15
TGTGCCAGTAGTGGGCGAGACAATGAGCAGTTCTTC | CASSGRDNEQFF | TRBV19 | - | - | TRBJ2-1 | 12
TGCGCCAGCAGCCAAGATTTAGCGACTAGCGGGGGAGTCAGAGATACGCAGTATTTT | CASSQDLATSGGVRDTQYF | TRBV4-1 | TRBD2 | - | TRBJ2-3 | 19
TGTGCCAGCAGCTTAGCGTCGGGTAAGCGGACATCGGGCTCCTACGAGCAGTACTTC | CASSLASGKRTSGSYEQYF | TRBV7-6 | - | - | TRBJ2-7 | 19
TGTGCCAGCAGCCCTTATTACGCCGCCGGAGGGACCCGGGACCGTCTTCCCACAGATACGCAGTATTTT | CASSPYYAAGGTRDRLPTDTQYF | TRBV7-2 | - | few | TRBJ2-3 | 23
TGTGCCAGCAGCCGGGGGGGGACAAACTACAATGAGCAGTTCTTC | CASSRGGTNYNEQFF | TRBV7-2 | TRBD2 | - | TRBJ2-1 | 15
TGTGCCAGCAGTTCCAGGGACGGGGGTTCGTTCTACGAGCAGTACTTC | CASSSRDGGSFYEQYF | TRBV6-5 | - | few | TRBJ2-7 | 16
TGTGCCAGCAGCCCGGGGACAGGTACCCCGAACTATGGCTACACCTTC | CASSPGTGTPNYGYTF | TRBV7-9 | TRBD1 | - | TRBJ1-2 | 16
TGTGCCAGCAGCCGACTTGGGGAGACCCAGTACTTC | CASSRLGETQYF | TRBV7-6 | - | few | TRBJ2-5 | 12
TGTGCCAGCAGCGCCGGCCTGGGCGGGTTTACCTACGAGCAGTACTTC | CASSAGLGGFTYEQYF | TRBV12-3/TRBV12-4 | - | - | TRBJ2-7 | 16